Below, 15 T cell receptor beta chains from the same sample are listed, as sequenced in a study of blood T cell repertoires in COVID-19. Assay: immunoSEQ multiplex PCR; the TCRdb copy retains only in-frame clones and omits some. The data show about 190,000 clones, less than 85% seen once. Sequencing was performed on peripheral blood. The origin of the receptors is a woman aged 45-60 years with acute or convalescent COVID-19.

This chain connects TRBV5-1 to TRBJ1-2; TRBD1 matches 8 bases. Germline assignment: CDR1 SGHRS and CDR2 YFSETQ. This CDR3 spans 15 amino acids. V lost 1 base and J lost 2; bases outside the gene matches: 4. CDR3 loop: CASSLTGQGNYGYTF. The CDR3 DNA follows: TGCGCCAGCAGCTTGACAGGACAGGGAAACTATGGCTACACCTTC.

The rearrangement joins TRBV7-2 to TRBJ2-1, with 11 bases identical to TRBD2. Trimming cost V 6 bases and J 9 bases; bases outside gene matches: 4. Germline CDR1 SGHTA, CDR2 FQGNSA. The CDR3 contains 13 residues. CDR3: CASSSGGASEQFF. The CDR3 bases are TGTGCCAGCAGTAGCGGGGGGGCGAGTGAGCAGTTCTTC.

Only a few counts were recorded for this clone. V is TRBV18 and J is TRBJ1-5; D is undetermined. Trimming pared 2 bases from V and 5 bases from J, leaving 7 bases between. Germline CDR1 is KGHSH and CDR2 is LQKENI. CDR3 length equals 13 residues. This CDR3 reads CASSPGLYQPQHF. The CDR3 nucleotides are TGTGCCAGCTCACCAGGGCTCTATCAGCCCCAGCATTTT.

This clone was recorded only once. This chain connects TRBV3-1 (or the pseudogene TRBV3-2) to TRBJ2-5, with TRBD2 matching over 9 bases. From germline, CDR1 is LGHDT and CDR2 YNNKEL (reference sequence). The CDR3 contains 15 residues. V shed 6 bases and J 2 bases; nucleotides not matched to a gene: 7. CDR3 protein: CASRALAGRQETQYF. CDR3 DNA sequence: TGTGCCAGCAGGGCCCTAGCGGGGCGGCAAGAGACCCAGTACTTC.

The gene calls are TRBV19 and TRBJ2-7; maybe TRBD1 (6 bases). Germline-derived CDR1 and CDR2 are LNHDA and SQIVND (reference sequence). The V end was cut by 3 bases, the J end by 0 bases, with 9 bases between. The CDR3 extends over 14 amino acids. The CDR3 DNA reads TGTGCCAGTAGTATCGAGGGGGACTCCTACGAGCAGTACTTC. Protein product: CASSIEGDSYEQYF. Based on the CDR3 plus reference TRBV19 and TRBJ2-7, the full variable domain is DGGITQSPKYLFRKEGQNVTLSCEQNLNHDAMYWYRQDPGQGLRLIYYSQIVNDFQKGDIAEGYSVSREKKESFPLTVTSAQKNPTAFYLCASSIEGDSYEQYFGPGTRLTVT.

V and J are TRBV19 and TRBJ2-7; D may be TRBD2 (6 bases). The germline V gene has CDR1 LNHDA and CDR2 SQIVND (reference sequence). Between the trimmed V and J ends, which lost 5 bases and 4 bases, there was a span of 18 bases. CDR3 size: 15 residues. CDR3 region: CASSPSGVGRYEQYF. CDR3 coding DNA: TGTGCCAGTAGTCCATCGGGAGTGGGCAGATACGAGCAGTACTTC.

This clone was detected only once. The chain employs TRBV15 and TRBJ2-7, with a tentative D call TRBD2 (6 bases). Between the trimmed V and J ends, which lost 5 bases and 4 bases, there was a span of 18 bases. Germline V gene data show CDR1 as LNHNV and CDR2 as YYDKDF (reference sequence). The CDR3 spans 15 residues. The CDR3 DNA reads TGTGCCACCAGCGGGGGACTCACCAGGGCATACGAGCAGTACTTC. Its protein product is CATSGGLTRAYEQYF. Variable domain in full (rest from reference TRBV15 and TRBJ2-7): DAMVIQNPRYQVTQFGKPVTLSCSQTLNHNVMYWYQQKSSQAPKLLFHYYDKDFNNEADTPDNFQSRRPNTSFCFLDIRSPGLGDTAMYLCATSGGLTRAYEQYFGPGTRLTVT.

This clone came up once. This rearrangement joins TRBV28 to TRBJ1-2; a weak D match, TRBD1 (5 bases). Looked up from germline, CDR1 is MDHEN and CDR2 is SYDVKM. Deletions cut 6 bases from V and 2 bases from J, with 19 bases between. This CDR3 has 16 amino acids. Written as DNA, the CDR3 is TGTGCCAGCAGCATTGGGGGGAGGGCTATCAACTATGGCTACACCTTC. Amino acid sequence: CASSIGGRAINYGYTF.

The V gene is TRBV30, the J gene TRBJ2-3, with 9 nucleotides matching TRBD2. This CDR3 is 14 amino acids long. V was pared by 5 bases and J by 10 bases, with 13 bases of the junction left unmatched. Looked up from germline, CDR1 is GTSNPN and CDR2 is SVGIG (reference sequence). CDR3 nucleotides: TGTGCCTGGGGGAAAACCGGGACTAGCTCACCGCAGTATTTT. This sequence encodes CAWGKTGTSSPQYF.

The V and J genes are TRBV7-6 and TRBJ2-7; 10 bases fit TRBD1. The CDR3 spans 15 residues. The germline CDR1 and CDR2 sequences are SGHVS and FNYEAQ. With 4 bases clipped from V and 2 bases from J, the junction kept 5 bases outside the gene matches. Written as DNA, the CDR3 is TGTGCCAGCAGCTCCGGGACAGGGGCACCCTACGAGCAGTACTTC. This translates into CASSSGTGAPYEQYF.

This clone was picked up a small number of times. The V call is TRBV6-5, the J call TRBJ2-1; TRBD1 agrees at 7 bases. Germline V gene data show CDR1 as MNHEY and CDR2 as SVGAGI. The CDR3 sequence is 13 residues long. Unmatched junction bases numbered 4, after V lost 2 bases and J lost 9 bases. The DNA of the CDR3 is TGTGCCAGCAGTTACACCCCAGGGGGTGAGCAGTTCTTC. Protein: CASSYTPGGEQFF.

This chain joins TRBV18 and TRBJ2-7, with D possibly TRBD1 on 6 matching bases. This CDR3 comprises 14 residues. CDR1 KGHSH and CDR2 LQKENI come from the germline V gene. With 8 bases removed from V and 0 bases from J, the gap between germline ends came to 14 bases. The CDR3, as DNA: TGTGCCAGCGCGAAAGGACAGCACTCCTACGAGCAGTACTTC. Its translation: CASAKGQHSYEQYF.

In DNA, the CDR3 is TGCGCCAGCACTAATGGACAGGGAAGCTCTGGGGCCAACGTCCTGACTTTC. This sequence encodes CASTNGQGSSGANVLTF. The chain uses TRBV5-1 and TRBJ2-6, with 8 positions matching TRBD1. The CDR3 extends over 17 amino acids. In germline, CDR1 is SGHRS, CDR2 YFSETQ. V trimming: 6 bases; J trimming: 0 bases; junction bases outside the gene matches: 8.

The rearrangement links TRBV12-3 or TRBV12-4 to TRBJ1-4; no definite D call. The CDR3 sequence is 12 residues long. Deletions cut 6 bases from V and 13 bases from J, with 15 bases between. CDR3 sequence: CASRPDSKRLFF. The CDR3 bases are TGTGCCAGCAGACCCGACTCGAAAAGACTGTTTTTT.

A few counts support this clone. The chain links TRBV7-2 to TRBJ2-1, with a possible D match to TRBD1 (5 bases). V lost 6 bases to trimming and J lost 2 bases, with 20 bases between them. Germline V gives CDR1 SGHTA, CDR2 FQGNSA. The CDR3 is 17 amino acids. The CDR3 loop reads CASSKASRLGAYNEQFF. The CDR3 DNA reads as TGTGCCAGCAGTAAGGCCTCGCGGTTAGGGGCCTACAATGAGCAGTTCTTC. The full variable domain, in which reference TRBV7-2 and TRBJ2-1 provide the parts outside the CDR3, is GAGVSQSPSNKVTEKGKDVELRCDPISGHTALYWYRQSLGQGLEFLIYFQGNSAPDKSGLPSDRFSAERTGGSVSTLTIQRTQQEDSAVYLCASSKASRLGAYNEQFFGPGTRLTVL.